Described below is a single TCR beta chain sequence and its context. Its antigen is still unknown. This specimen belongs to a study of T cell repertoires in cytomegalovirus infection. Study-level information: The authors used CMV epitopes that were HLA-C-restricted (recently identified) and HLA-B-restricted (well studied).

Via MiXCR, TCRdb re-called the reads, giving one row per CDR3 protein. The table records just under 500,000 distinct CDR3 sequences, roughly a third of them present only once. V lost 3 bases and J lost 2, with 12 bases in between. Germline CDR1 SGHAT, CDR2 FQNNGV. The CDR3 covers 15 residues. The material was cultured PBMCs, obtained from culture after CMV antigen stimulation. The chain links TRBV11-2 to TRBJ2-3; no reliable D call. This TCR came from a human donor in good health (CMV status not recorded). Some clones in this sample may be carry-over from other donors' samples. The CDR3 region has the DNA TGTGCCAGCAGCTTGAATCCGCACGACACAGATACGCAGTATTTT. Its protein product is CASSLNPHDTDTQYF.